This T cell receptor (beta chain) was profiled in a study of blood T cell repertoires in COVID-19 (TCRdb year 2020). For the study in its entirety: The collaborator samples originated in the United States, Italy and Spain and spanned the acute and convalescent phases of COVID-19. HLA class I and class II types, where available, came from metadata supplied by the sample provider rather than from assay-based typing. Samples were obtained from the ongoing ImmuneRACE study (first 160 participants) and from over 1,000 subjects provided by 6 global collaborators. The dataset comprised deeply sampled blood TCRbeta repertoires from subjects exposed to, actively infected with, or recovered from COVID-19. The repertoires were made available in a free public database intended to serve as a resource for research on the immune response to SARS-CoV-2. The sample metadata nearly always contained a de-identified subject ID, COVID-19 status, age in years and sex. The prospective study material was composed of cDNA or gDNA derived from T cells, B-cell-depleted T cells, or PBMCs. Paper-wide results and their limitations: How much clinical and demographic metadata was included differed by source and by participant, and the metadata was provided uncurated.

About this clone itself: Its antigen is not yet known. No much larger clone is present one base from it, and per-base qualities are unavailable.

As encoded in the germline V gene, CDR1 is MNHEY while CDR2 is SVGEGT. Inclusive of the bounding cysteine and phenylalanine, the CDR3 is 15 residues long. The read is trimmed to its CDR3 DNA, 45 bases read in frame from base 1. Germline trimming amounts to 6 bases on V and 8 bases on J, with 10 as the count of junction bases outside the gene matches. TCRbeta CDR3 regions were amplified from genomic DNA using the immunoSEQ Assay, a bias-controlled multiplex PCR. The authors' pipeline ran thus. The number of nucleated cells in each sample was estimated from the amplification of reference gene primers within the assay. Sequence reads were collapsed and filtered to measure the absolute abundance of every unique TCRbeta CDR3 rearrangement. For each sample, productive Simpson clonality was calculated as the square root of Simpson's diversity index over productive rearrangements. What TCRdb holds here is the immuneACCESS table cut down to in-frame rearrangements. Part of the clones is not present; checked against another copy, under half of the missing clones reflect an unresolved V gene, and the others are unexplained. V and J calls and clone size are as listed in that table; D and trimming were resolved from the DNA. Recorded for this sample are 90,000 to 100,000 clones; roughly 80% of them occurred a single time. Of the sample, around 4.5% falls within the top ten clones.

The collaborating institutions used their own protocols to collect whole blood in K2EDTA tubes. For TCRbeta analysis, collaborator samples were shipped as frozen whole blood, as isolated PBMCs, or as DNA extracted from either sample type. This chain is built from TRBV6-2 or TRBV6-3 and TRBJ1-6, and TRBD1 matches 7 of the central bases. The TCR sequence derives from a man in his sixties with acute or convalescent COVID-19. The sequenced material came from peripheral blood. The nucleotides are TGTGCCAGCAGCGACCCGGGACAGAATTATTCACCCCTCCACTTT. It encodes CASSDPGQNYSPLHF.